Listed here are 23 T cell receptor beta chains from one sample, sequenced in a study of shared clonotypes between healthy human individuals. Cells designated naive CD8 were CD45RO-negative and were positively selected for CCR7, with terminally differentiated effector memory CD45RA+ cells excluded. This table comes from immunoSEQ multiplex PCR, and its TCRdb copy is limited to in-frame clones, with some not included. This table holds millions of clones, approximately 95% found once. The sample consisted of naive CD8+ T cells sorted from blood. The source is a man aged 18 to 29 in good health.

As to this clone: Other DNA sequences in this sample translate to the same CDR3. This chain links TRBV2 with TRBJ1-4; 7 bases line up with TRBD1. The CDR3 is made up of 14 amino acids. J lost 4 bases, V lost 6 bases, and 5 bases had no gene match. Germline V CDR1 and CDR2: SNHLY, FYNNEI. The CDR3 loop is CASRGTALNEKLFF. CDR3 coding DNA: TGTGCCAGCAGAGGGACAGCACTTAATGAAAAACTGTTTTTT.

Details on this clone: The identical CDR3 is also encoded by other nucleotide sequences in the sample. The J gene is TRBJ2-5, the V gene TRBV28; 8 nucleotides match TRBD1. From germline, CDR1 is MDHEN and CDR2 SYDVKM. The CDR3 spans 14 residues. The ends lost 2 bases at V and 5 bases at J; junction bases unmatched: 4. CDR3: CASSLTGGWETQYF. CDR3 coding DNA: TGTGCCAGCAGTTTAACAGGGGGTTGGGAGACCCAGTACTTC.

The rearrangement uses TRBV5-8 and TRBJ2-1; D unclear. The CDR3 length is 13 residues. CDR1 and CDR2 (germline): SGHTS, YDEGEE. V shed 6 bases and J shed 6 bases, with 13 bases lying between them. The CDR3 region is CASNLIISNEQFF. CDR3 sequence (DNA): TGTGCCAGCAACCTTATTATTTCCAATGAGCAGTTCTTC. Together with reference TRBV5-8 and TRBJ2-1, the CDR3 gives the full variable domain: EAGVTQSPTHLIKTRGQQATLRCSPISGHTSVYWYQQALGLGLQFLLWYDEGEERNRGNFPPRFSGRQFPNYSSELNVNALELEDSALYLCASNLIISNEQFFGPGTRLTVL.

V usage is TRBV6-1 and J usage is TRBJ1-5; D remains unclear. Germline CDR1 is MNHNS and CDR2 is SASEGT. This CDR3 region has 18 residues. Trimming shortened V by 0 bases and J by 6 bases, and 21 bases separated the two germline ends. CDR3 amino acids: CASSEALSGEEMSQPQHF. The CDR3 coding sequence is TGTGCCAGCAGTGAAGCCCTTTCCGGGGAGGAAATGAGTCAGCCCCAGCATTTT.

For this clone: Additional DNA sequences in this sample encode the identical CDR3. The genes are TRBV6-5 and TRBJ1-1; unclear D gene. V lost 2 bases, J lost 5 bases, and 3 bases lay in between. This CDR3 spans 11 amino acids. The germline V gene encodes CDR1 MNHEY and CDR2 SVGAGI. In nucleotides, the CDR3 is TGTGCCAGCAGTTACGGGACTGAAGCTTTCTTT. This gives the protein CASSYGTEAFF.

The V gene is TRBV5-4, the J gene TRBJ2-2; unclear D gene. The CDR3 totals 11 residues. Germline CDR1 reads SGHNT; CDR2 reads YYREEE (reference sequence). V lost 3 bases and J lost 5, with 2 bases in between. CDR3 in DNA: TGTGCCAGCAGCTCGACCGGGGAGCTGTTTTTT. This codes for CASSSTGELFF.

The genes are TRBV5-1 and TRBJ1-3; D might be TRBD1 (5 bases). V shed 3 bases and J shed 2 bases, with 21 bases lying between them. This CDR3 is 18 amino acids long. CDR1 and CDR2 from the germline V gene are SGHRS and YFSETQ. As DNA, the CDR3 is TGCGCCAGCAGCTGGGGACTCTTGGGTACGATAGCTGGAAACACCATATATTTT. Amino acid sequence: CASSWGLLGTIAGNTIYF. Full variable domain (outside the CDR3, taken from reference TRBV5-1 and TRBJ1-3): KAGVTQTPRYLIKTRGQQVTLSCSPISGHRSVSWYQQTPGQGLQFLFEYFSETQRNKGNFPGRFSGRQFSNSRSEMNVSTLELGDSALYLCASSWGLLGTIAGNTIYFGEGSWLTVV.

This chain connects TRBV7-2 to TRBJ1-5, with a possible D match to TRBD1 (5 bases). CDR3 size: 18 residues. The germline CDR1 and CDR2 sequences are SGHTA and FQGNSA. Trimming stripped 2 bases from V and 6 bases from J, with 23 bases between. The CDR3 loop reads CASSLFHVKLSGTQPQHF. The CDR3 coding sequence is TGTGCCAGCAGCTTATTTCACGTTAAGCTGAGCGGGACTCAGCCCCAGCATTTT. Full variable domain (outside the CDR3, taken from reference TRBV7-2 and TRBJ1-5): GAGVSQSPSNKVTEKGKDVELRCDPISGHTALYWYRQSLGQGLEFLIYFQGNSAPDKSGLPSDRFSAERTGGSVSTLTIQRTQQEDSAVYLCASSLFHVKLSGTQPQHFGDGTRLSIL.

This clone was seen a single time. The rearrangement links TRBV27 to TRBJ2-1, with D possibly TRBD1 on 6 matching bases. The CDR3 has 17 residues. The ends were cut back, 5 bases at V and 2 bases at J, with 19 bases in the middle. Germline CDR1 and CDR2: MNHEY and SMNVEV (reference sequence). In DNA form, the CDR3 reads TGTGCCAGCAGTCTACGGACAGCCGGCCTTACCTACAATGAGCAGTTCTTC. It encodes CASSLRTAGLTYNEQFF.

The rearrangement joins TRBV28 to TRBJ2-5; 8 bases agree with TRBD1. V shed 6 bases and J 5 bases; nucleotides not matched to a gene: 2. The germline V gene has CDR1 MDHEN and CDR2 SYDVKM. This CDR3 is 12 amino acids long. The CDR3: CASSRGPETQYF. The DNA for the CDR3 is TGTGCCAGCAGCAGGGGGCCGGAGACCCAGTACTTC.

The V call is TRBV7-3, the J call TRBJ2-3; D remains unclear. Trimming left V 5 bases short and J 0 bases short, with 12 bases between. The CDR3 contains 15 residues. Germline loops: CDR1 SGHTA, CDR2 FQGTGA. The CDR3: CASSLKQSSTDTQYF. CDR3 in DNA: TGTGCCAGCAGCCTTAAGCAGAGTAGCACAGATACGCAGTATTTT.

The chain employs TRBV7-8 and TRBJ1-2; D is undetermined. Germline loops: CDR1 SGHVS, CDR2 FQNEAQ. With 1 base removed from V and 8 bases from J, the gap between germline ends came to 11 bases. The CDR3 totals 13 residues. CDR3 sequence (DNA): TGTGCCAGCAGCTTAGGGGGTTCCAGCGGCTACACCTTC. Translation: CASSLGGSSGYTF.

The V and J genes are TRBV9 and TRBJ1-2, with no clear D. From germline, CDR1 is SGDLS and CDR2 YYNGEE. Trimming cost V 3 bases and J 8 bases, with 14 bases left between them. This CDR3 comprises 13 residues. CDR3 protein: CASSGTHPGGYTF. The CDR3 DNA sequence: TGTGCCAGCAGCGGTACCCATCCGGGCGGCTACACCTTC.

The sample holds one count of this clone. The CDR3: CASSLGSDLLSYEQYF. The CDR3 DNA follows: TGTGCCAGCAGCTTAGGGTCGGACCTACTTTCCTACGAGCAGTACTTC. The V gene is TRBV7-6, the J gene TRBJ2-7; D call uncertain. Trimming pared 1 base from V and 1 base from J, leaving 14 bases between. Germline V lookup: CDR1 SGHVS, CDR2 FNYEAQ. The CDR3 consists of 16 residues. Together with reference TRBV7-6 and TRBJ2-7, the CDR3 gives the full variable domain: GAGVSQSPRYKVTKRGQDVALRCDPISGHVSLYWYRQALGQGPEFLTYFNYEAQQDKSGLPNDRFSAERPEGSISTLTIQRTEQRDSAMYRCASSLGSDLLSYEQYFGPGTRLTVT.

The V and J genes are TRBV6-1 and TRBJ1-4; D perhaps matches TRBD1 (5 bases). The CDR3 covers 13 residues. In germline, CDR1 is MNHNS, CDR2 SASEGT. V was trimmed by 7 bases and J by 5 bases, leaving 11 bases between them. Here the CDR3 reads CASKRGLNEKLFF. CDR3 DNA sequence: TGTGCCAGCAAGAGGGGCCTCAATGAAAAACTGTTTTTT.

The chain has TRBV7-9 and TRBJ2-2; D might be TRBD2 (7 bases). Germline V gene sequence: CDR1 SEHNR, CDR2 FQNEAQ (reference sequence). Trimming took 3 bases from V and 6 from J, leaving 11 bases between them. This CDR3 comprises 14 residues. DNA for the CDR3: TGTGCCAGCAGCTTCGGGGGGCACCCCGGGGAGCTGTTTTTT. This gives the protein CASSFGGHPGELFF.

This chain connects TRBV7-9 to TRBJ1-1; TRBD1 agrees at 7 bases. The CDR3 runs 13 residues. The germline CDR1 and CDR2 sequences are SEHNR and FQNEAQ (reference sequence). The ends lost 6 bases at V and 3 bases at J; junction bases unmatched: 4. The CDR3 bases are TGTGCCAGCAGGCGACAGGGCGACACTGAAGCTTTCTTT. Translation gives CASRRQGDTEAFF.

V and J are TRBV4-1 and TRBJ1-5, with TRBD1 as a possible D gene (5 bases). Trimming left V 0 bases short and J 5 bases short, with 11 bases between. In germline, CDR1 is MGHRA, CDR2 YSYEKL. This CDR3 spans 15 amino acids. CDR3 DNA: TGCGCCAGCAGCCAAGACAACAGGCGGGATCAGCCCCAGCATTTT. It translates to CASSQDNRRDQPQHF.

V and J are TRBV7-8 and TRBJ1-2; 10 positions match TRBD1. After removal of 8 bases from V and 6 bases from J, the junction contained 9 bases not matched to a gene. CDR1 and CDR2 from the germline V gene are SGHVS and FQNEAQ. This CDR3 is built from 14 residues. The CDR3 DNA reads as TGTGCCAGCGTCGATGACAGGGGGCTGAATGGCTACACCTTC. Protein product: CASVDDRGLNGYTF.

The gene calls are TRBV9 and TRBJ1-3; no clear D gene. The CDR3 runs 12 residues. V was clipped by 5 bases and J by 6 bases, with 9 bases between them. Germline V gene data show CDR1 as SGDLS and CDR2 as YYNGEE. The DNA for the CDR3 is TGTGCCAGCAGTCCTCTTGAAAACACCATATATTTT. Translated, it gives CASSPLENTIYF.

The CDR3 DNA follows: TGTGCCAGCAGCCCCCCAGTTAGGGACAGGGTTTTTCTCCATCCTGAAGCTTTCTTT. This encodes CASSPPVRDRVFLHPEAFF. V usage is TRBV5-6 and J usage is TRBJ1-1, with TRBD1 matching over 9 bases. The V gene end was trimmed by 4 bases and the J gene end by 6 bases; junction bases not matched to a gene: 22. Germline lookup yields CDR1 SGHDT and CDR2 YYEEEE. This CDR3 contains 19 residues.

V gene TRBV6-5 combines with J gene TRBJ1-1; TRBD1 matches at 7 bases. This CDR3 has 15 residues. The trim removed 6 bases at V and 8 bases at J, leaving 15 bases unmatched. Germline V gene lookup returns CDR1 MNHEY and CDR2 SVGAGI. This chain's CDR3 is CASSHDRELPSEAFF. The CDR3, as DNA: TGTGCCAGCAGCCACGACAGGGAACTTCCCTCCGAAGCTTTCTTT.

The chain links TRBV30 to TRBJ2-5; unclear D gene. Germline V gene lookup returns CDR1 GTSNPN and CDR2 SVGIG (reference sequence). V was pared by 4 bases and J by 1 base, with 10 bases between. The CDR3 is 13 amino acids. In DNA form, the CDR3 reads TGTGCCTGGACATACGTTCTCCAAGAGACCCAGTACTTC. It translates to CAWTYVLQETQYF.